The clone carrying this T cell receptor beta chain was recorded a few times. Its specificity is not known. The data stem from a study of T-cell memory formation after mild COVID-19. Notes on the study in general: Balance between CD4 and CD8 was seen in clones contracting day 15 to 85, and a CD4+ lean was seen in later expanders. The pre-infection memory compartment contained some responding clones, suggesting cross-reactive memory joined.

Germline V gene sequence: CDR1 MNHEY, CDR2 SMNVEV (reference sequence). V was clipped by 2 bases and J by 2 bases, with 11 bases between them. This CDR3 has 15 amino acids. From the 5' RACE reads, TCRdb called clonotypes with MiXCR, one entry per CDR3 protein. The table shows about 110,000 distinct CDR3 sequences, with over 10% occurring only once. This receptor was taken from an adult woman who had mild COVID-19 (a few samples of this study predate the infection). Cell type and time point are not known. V gene TRBV27 combines with J gene TRBJ2-3; D is uncertain. Sequenced material: PBMCs or a T cell subset sorted from them (not recorded which). The CDR3 reads CASSLAGPPTDTQYF. In DNA form, the CDR3 reads TGTGCCAGCAGTTTAGCCGGACCCCCCACAGATACGCAGTATTTT.